One sample yielded the 30 T cell receptor beta chains listed below, sequenced in a study of shared clonotypes between healthy human individuals. Sequenced by immunoSEQ multiplex PCR; TCRdb stores in-frame clones only, minus some. This sample has about 2,500,000 clones; 90% to 95% occur once, and the top ten carry over 0.12%. The sample taken for sequencing was naive CD4+ T cells sorted from blood. Subset denoted: CD45RA+ positively selected. These TCRs come from a man between 18 and 35 years old in good health.

The chain joins TRBV2 to TRBJ1-1; 8 nucleotides align to TRBD1. The CDR3 has 14 residues. The germline V gene encodes CDR1 SNHLY and CDR2 FYNNEI. J gave up 7 bases and V 4 bases, and 8 bases lay outside the gene matches. The CDR3 DNA reads as TGTGCCAGCAGTGTAGTAGAGACAGGGGTTGAAGCTTTCTTT. Protein product: CASSVVETGVEAFF.

V usage is TRBV18 and J usage is TRBJ2-1, with 7 bases matching TRBD1. This CDR3 contains 14 residues. Germline lookup yields CDR1 KGHSH and CDR2 LQKENI. V lost 2 bases to trimming and J lost 8 bases; unmatched junction nucleotides: 6. CDR3 nucleotide sequence: TGTGCCAGCTCACCAAGAACAGGGGCGGATGAGCAGTTCTTC. Translated: CASSPRTGADEQFF.

The chain joins TRBV21-1 to TRBJ2-3; TRBD2 is the table's D call, not checked against the DNA. TRBV21-1 is a recognized pseudogene. The CDR3 contains 9 residues. This CDR3 reads CTSTDTQYF. Here the CDR3 DNA reads TGTACTAGCACAGATACGCAGTATTTT.

In regard to this clone: Distinct nucleotide sequences in the sample also encode this CDR3. The chain links TRBV5-6 to TRBJ1-2; perhaps TRBD1 as D (5 bases). The germline V gene has CDR1 SGHDT and CDR2 YYEEEE. The CDR3 spans 13 residues. V was shortened by 4 bases and J by 4 bases, with 11 bases between the two germline ends. CDR3 DNA sequence: TGTGCCAGCAGCCTCGGCGGGGCCTATGGCTACACCTTC. This encodes CASSLGGAYGYTF.

This chain links TRBV10-3 with TRBJ2-7, with unresolved D. V was pared by 0 bases and J by 0 bases, with 9 bases between. Germline V CDR1 and CDR2: ENHRY, SYGVKD. This CDR3 has 15 residues. The CDR3 DNA follows: TGTGCCATCAGTGAGTCCGCGTCTGCCTCCTACGAGCAGTACTTC. Its protein product is CAISESASASYEQYF.

Notes on this clone: The same CDR3 arises from other DNA sequences in this sample as well. V is TRBV10-3 and J is TRBJ2-3; D ambiguous. Germline-derived CDR1 and CDR2 are ENHRY and SYGVKD. The CDR3 totals 13 residues. V lost 2 bases to trimming and J lost 2 bases, with 5 bases between them. The CDR3 spells CAISEGYTDTQYF. The CDR3 DNA reads as TGTGCCATCAGTGAGGGTTACACAGATACGCAGTATTTT.

V gene TRBV5-1 combines with J gene TRBJ2-2, with D possibly being TRBD1 or TRBD2 (6 bases each). V lost 2 bases and J lost 10, with 9 bases in between. The CDR3 extends over 12 amino acids. Germline CDR1 SGHRS, CDR2 YFSETQ. The CDR3 nucleotides read TGCGCCAGCAGCTTAAGGGGGGTGGAGCTGTTTTTT. Translated: CASSLRGVELFF.

The chain links TRBV7-2 to TRBJ1-1; D perhaps matches TRBD1 (5 bases). Germline V gene data show CDR1 as SGHTA and CDR2 as FQGNSA. With 5 bases removed from V and 2 bases from J, the gap between germline ends came to 18 bases. The CDR3 runs 16 residues. CDR3 sequence: CASSPGTVGLNTEAFF. CDR3 in DNA: TGTGCCAGCAGCCCGGGGACGGTGGGGCTCAACACTGAAGCTTTCTTT.

This clone was seen just once. CDR3 sequence: CASSLEAGRNSYEQYF. The CDR3 nucleotides read TGTGCCAGCAGCCTGGAAGCGGGGCGGAACTCCTACGAGCAGTACTTC. The chain combines TRBV5-8 with TRBJ2-7; TRBD2 agrees at 7 bases. The germline CDR1 and CDR2 sequences are SGHTS and YDEGEE. Trimming took 4 bases from V and 0 from J; bases not matched to a gene: 10. CDR3 size: 16 residues.

The chain carries TRBV30 and TRBJ1-2, with 9 bases that match TRBD1. The CDR3 has 13 amino acids. V lost 5 bases to trimming and J lost 5 bases; unmatched junction nucleotides: 6. The germline V gene encodes CDR1 GTSNPN and CDR2 SVGIG (reference sequence). The CDR3 reads CAWDDRGEYGYTF. The CDR3 DNA follows: TGTGCCTGGGACGACAGGGGGGAGTATGGCTACACCTTC.

V usage is TRBV4-1 and J usage is TRBJ2-5; D is uncertain. The V end lost 0 bases, the J end lost 0 bases, and 5 bases lay between the germline ends. The CDR3 runs 14 residues. CDR1 is MGHRA and CDR2 is YSYEKL in the germline V gene. The CDR3 sequence is CASSQDSYQETQYF. The DNA for the CDR3 is TGCGCCAGCAGCCAAGACTCGTACCAAGAGACCCAGTACTTC.

This clone was picked up one time. CDR3 loop: CASSLGTAGGDTQYF. In nucleotides, the CDR3 is TGTGCCAGCAGCTTAGGAACAGCGGGAGGAGATACGCAGTATTTT. V usage is TRBV7-2 and J usage is TRBJ2-3; 9 bases are shared with TRBD2. J lost 5 bases, V lost 1 base, and 4 bases had no gene match. The germline gives CDR1 SGHTA, CDR2 FQGNSA. The CDR3 is 15 amino acids.

As for this clone: Other DNA sequences within the sample encode an identical CDR3. The chain carries TRBV9 and TRBJ1-3; perhaps TRBD1 as D (5 bases). The CDR3 sequence is 15 residues long. Germline V gives CDR1 SGDLS, CDR2 YYNGEE. V shed 1 base and J shed 0 bases, with 8 bases lying between them. CDR3 in DNA: TGTGCCAGCAGCGTAAAAGGGGCCTCTGGAAACACCATATATTTT. This encodes CASSVKGASGNTIYF.

J is TRBJ2-3 and V is TRBV7-8; 9 nucleotides align to TRBD2. The trim removed 4 bases at V and 3 bases at J, leaving 2 bases unmatched. The length of the CDR3 is 14 residues. Germline V gives CDR1 SGHVS, CDR2 FQNEAQ. The CDR3 DNA reads TGTGCCAGCAGCTCTAGCGGGGTAACAGATACGCAGTATTTT. This gives the protein CASSSSGVTDTQYF.

Remarks on this clone: A read error may account for a junction end that differs from germline. The V and J genes are TRBV14 and TRBJ2-1; D is perhaps TRBD2 (6 bases). The length of the CDR3 is 14 residues. Germline assignment: CDR1 SGHDN and CDR2 FVKESK. CDR3 amino acids: CASSGRDWYNEQFF. The CDR3, as DNA: TGTGCCAGCAGCGGACGGGACTGGTACAATGAACAGTTCTTC. Filled out from reference TRBV14 and TRBJ2-1, the complete variable domain reads EAGVTQFPSHSVIEKGQTVTLRCDPISGHDNLYWYRRVMGKEIKFLLHFVKESKQDESGMPNNRFLAERTGGTYSTLKVQPAELEDSGVYFCASSGRDWYNEQFFGPGTRLTVL.

A word on this clone: Other DNA sequences in this sample translate to the same CDR3. The chain is built from TRBV5-1 and TRBJ2-6, with D tentatively TRBD1 (5 bases). CDR3 length: 15 residues. Looked up from germline, CDR1 is SGHRS and CDR2 is YFSETQ. V gave up 3 bases and J gave up 0 bases, with 7 bases separating them. The CDR3: CASSSDSSGANVLTF. In DNA, the CDR3 is TGCGCCAGCAGCTCTGACAGCTCTGGGGCCAACGTCCTGACTTTC.

CDR3 DNA sequence: TGTGCCAGCAGTGGGGGATGGAGGGGGTCCACTAATGAAAAACTGTTTTTT. Amino acid sequence: CASSGGWRGSTNEKLFF. The chain is built from TRBV25-1 and TRBJ1-4; D might be TRBD1 (6 bases). V was trimmed by 4 bases and J by 2 bases, leaving 17 bases between them. The CDR3 contains 17 residues. Germline-derived CDR1 and CDR2 are MGHDK and SYGVNS.

The V call is TRBV18, the J call TRBJ1-2, with D perhaps matching TRBD1 (5 bases). V dropped 6 bases and J dropped 3 bases, with 11 bases sitting between them. This CDR3 has 13 residues. CDR1 is KGHSH, CDR2 LQKENI, per germline. CDR3 DNA: TGTGCCAGCTCTCTTGGGACTCACTATGGCTACACCTTC. Protein sequence: CASSLGTHYGYTF.

The chain uses TRBV6-6 and TRBJ2-7; no clear D gene. V was pared by 0 bases and J by 7 bases, with 13 bases between. The CDR3 spans 14 residues. CDR1 is MNHNY and CDR2 is SVGAGI in the germline V gene (reference sequence). The CDR3 bases are TGTGCCAGCAGTTACTCGAGCGAGGTGACGGAGCAGTACTTC. Its protein is CASSYSSEVTEQYF.

The rearrangement joins TRBV5-6 to TRBJ1-2; D unresolved. Germline-derived CDR1 and CDR2 are SGHDT and YYEEEE. The CDR3 consists of 13 residues. The ends were cut back, 4 bases at V and 7 bases at J, with 14 bases in the middle. CDR3 loop: CASSTSPTRGYTF. DNA for the CDR3: TGTGCCAGCAGCACGTCCCCAACTCGTGGCTACACCTTC.

The chain joins TRBV10-2 to TRBJ2-2; tentatively, D is TRBD1 (5 bases). This CDR3 contains 13 residues. Germline V CDR1 and CDR2: WSHSY, SAAADI. Deletions cut 6 bases from V and 2 bases from J, with 7 bases between. CDR3 nucleotide sequence: TGCGCCAGCAGAGACAGAAACACCGGGGAGCTGTTTTTT. This translates into CASRDRNTGELFF.

The chain has TRBV18 and TRBJ2-3; 9 positions match TRBD2. The CDR3 is made up of 13 amino acids. Germline V gives CDR1 KGHSH, CDR2 LQKENI. With V trimmed by 3 bases and J by 12 bases, 7 bases remained unmatched. This chain's CDR3 is CASSPPSGVVQYF. The DNA of the CDR3 is TGTGCCAGCTCACCGCCTAGCGGGGTAGTTCAGTATTTT.

J is TRBJ2-7 and V is TRBV5-6, with 8 bases lining up with TRBD2. Germline trimming cut 4 bases from V and 5 bases from J; bases unmatched to any gene: 14. CDR3 length: 16 residues. Germline V gives CDR1 SGHDT, CDR2 YYEEEE. The CDR3 DNA reads as TGTGCCAGCAGCCCCGCAGGGCGGGGGGCCTTCCACGAGCAGTACTTC. Amino acids: CASSPAGRGAFHEQYF. Looking up the rest from reference TRBV5-6 and TRBJ2-7 gives the full variable domain: DAGVTQSPTHLIKTRGQQVTLRCSPKSGHDTVSWYQQALGQGPQFIFQYYEEEERQRGNFPDRFSGHQFPNYSSELNVNALLLGDSALYLCASSPAGRGAFHEQYFGPGTRLTVT.

The chain recombines TRBV2 with TRBJ2-7; no clear D. CDR3 length: 11 amino acids. Germline CDR1 SNHLY, CDR2 FYNNEI. V gave up 4 bases and J gave up 11 bases, with 12 bases separating them. The CDR3 sequence is CASSAEKGKYF. CDR3 nucleotides: TGTGCCAGCAGTGCGGAAAAGGGAAAGTACTTC.

The chain has TRBV4-2 and TRBJ2-1; 9 positions agree with TRBD2. The CDR3 has 14 amino acids. With V trimmed by 4 bases and J by 10 bases, 8 bases remained unmatched. Germline V CDR1 and CDR2: LGHNA, YNFKEQ. DNA for the CDR3: TGTGCCAGCAGCCGACTAGCGGAGCGTCAGGAGCAGTTCTTC. This sequence encodes CASSRLAERQEQFF.

As for this clone: The identical CDR3 is also encoded by other nucleotide sequences in the sample. V gene TRBV18 combines with J gene TRBJ2-2; D is possibly TRBD1 (6 bases). With 6 bases removed from V and 5 bases from J, the gap between germline ends came to 10 bases. Germline lookup yields CDR1 KGHSH and CDR2 LQKENI. The CDR3 loop spans 13 amino acids. CDR3 bases: TGTGCCAGCTCGCTACAGGGAACCGGGGAGCTGTTTTTT. Its protein product is CASSLQGTGELFF.

On this clone itself: This specimen includes other DNA sequences encoding the same CDR3. The chain uses TRBV2 and TRBJ2-3; D not certain. Trimming stripped 6 bases from V and 1 base from J, with 5 bases between. CDR1 SNHLY and CDR2 FYNNEI come from the germline V gene. The CDR3 consists of 12 residues. For the CDR3, the DNA is TGTGCCAGCAGCGCAGGCACAGATACGCAGTATTTT. Encoded protein: CASSAGTDTQYF.

To note about this clone: The same CDR3 arises from other DNA sequences in this sample as well. V usage is TRBV19 and J usage is TRBJ2-3; TRBD2 agrees at 8 bases. CDR3 size: 14 residues. The germline CDR1 and CDR2 sequences are LNHDA and SQIVND (reference sequence). The J segment lost 3 bases and the V segment lost 5 bases, leaving 4 bases of the junction unmatched. The CDR3 DNA reads TGTGCCAGTAGTTCCAGCGGGAGTACAGATACGCAGTATTTT. Encoded protein: CASSSSGSTDTQYF.

The chain has TRBV6-6 and TRBJ2-2; no clear D. The V gene's germline CDR1 is MNHNY and CDR2 SVGAGI (reference sequence). The CDR3 covers 12 residues. Deletions cut 4 bases from V and 6 bases from J, with 6 bases between. The CDR3 DNA reads TGTGCCAGCAGTTTCCTGTCCGGGGAGCTGTTTTTT. The encoded protein is CASSFLSGELFF.

The chain employs TRBV5-5 and TRBJ2-7; no clear D. The germline V gene encodes CDR1 SGHKS and CDR2 YYEKEE (reference sequence). V lost 0 bases, J lost 2 bases, and 12 bases lay in between. This CDR3 spans 15 amino acids. CDR3 DNA: TGTGCCAGCAGCTTGGCTCCAGGTTCGACCTACGAGCAGTACTTC. Translated, it gives CASSLAPGSTYEQYF.